Listed below are T cell receptor beta chains from one sample, sequenced in a study of blood T cell repertoires in COVID-19. Some clones are missing from TCRdb's copy, which holds only in-frame ones; the method was immunoSEQ multiplex PCR. The repertoire consists of more than 85,000 clones, with roughly 88% occurring once and the leading ten covering 9.5% to 15%. The specimen was peripheral blood. The origin of the receptors is a human donor in a cohort sampled during active COVID-19. The CDR3 runs from the conserved cysteine through the conserved F or W. D genes are given only for firm matches. Clone sizes are given selectively: once, few, many, or a class where the clone is expanded.

d_call,v_call,j_call,clone_size,cdr3_aa
TRBD2,TRBV27,TRBJ2-3,-,CASSLFYGGVSDTQYF
TRBD2,TRBV11-2,TRBJ2-7,few,CASSFSSGGVLYEQYF
TRBD1,TRBV5-1,TRBJ2-7,-,CASSLGTDYEQYF
TRBD1,TRBV30,TRBJ2-4,-,CAWSGQGNIQYF
-,TRBV9,TRBJ2-3,-,CASSPDLGGDTQYF
-,TRBV7-9,TRBJ1-5,-,CASSLWGPINPQHF
TRBD1,TRBV28,TRBJ1-1,-,CASLQGGNTEAFF
-,TRBV28,TRBJ1-4,-,CASSPTGRNEKLFF
TRBD1,TRBV6-2/TRBV6-3,TRBJ1-5,-,CASSRDRTFNQPQHF
TRBD2,TRBV28,TRBJ2-1,-,CASMEGGRPSYNEQFF
-,TRBV7-8,TRBJ2-7,once,CASSSRTGFEQYF
-,TRBV19,TRBJ1-6,few,CASSIPSSSPLHF
-,TRBV29-1,TRBJ1-5,-,CSVETDSLGNQPQHF
-,TRBV11-3,TRBJ2-1,-,CASSSDSRSEQFF
TRBD2,TRBV27,TRBJ2-7,-,CASSLRTSGEQYF
TRBD1,TRBV18,TRBJ1-1,once,CASSPGTGNPEAFF